Below are 14 T cell receptor beta chains sequenced from a single sample in a study of blood T cell repertoires in COVID-19. TCRdb's table, derived via immunoSEQ multiplex PCR, lists solely in-frame clones and lacks some. The data contain around 160,000 clones, about 92% of them seen just once; the ten biggest clones take up about 2%. Sequencing was performed on peripheral blood. The receptors shown here come from a woman aged 55-69 years with COVID-19, enrolled during active disease.

This clone was observed a single time. The chain couples TRBV6-5 to TRBJ1-1; possibly TRBD1 for D (6 bases). There are 13 residues in the CDR3. V dropped 6 bases and J dropped 5 bases, with 13 bases sitting between them. CDR1 is MNHEY and CDR2 is SVGAGI in the germline V gene. In DNA form, the CDR3 reads TGTGCCAGCAGAGGAGGGGGGGGGACTGAAGCTTTCTTT. It yields the protein CASRGGGGTEAFF.

This rearrangement joins TRBV2 to TRBJ1-4; 10 nucleotides agree with TRBD1. Germline V gene data show CDR1 as SNHLY and CDR2 as FYNNEI. The V segment lost 8 bases and the J segment 6 bases; nucleotides outside the gene matches: 3. The CDR3 length is 13 residues. In nucleotides, the CDR3 is TGTGCCAGCCAGACAGGGGGCTATGAAAAACTGTTTTTT. Translation gives CASQTGGYEKLFF.

This clone was observed a single time. The chain has TRBV11-3 and TRBJ1-3; the match to TRBD1 covers 8 bases. V lost 4 bases and J lost 2; bases outside the gene matches: 10. CDR1 and CDR2 from the germline V gene are SGHNT and YENEEA. The CDR3 contains 17 residues. CDR3 in DNA: TGTGCCAGCAGCTCCCTTCGAAAGGACAGGGCTGGAAACACCATATATTTT. It codes for CASSSLRKDRAGNTIYF.

Turning to this clone: Other DNA sequences in the sample encode the same CDR3. The genes are TRBV19 and TRBJ1-2, with TRBD1 as a possible D gene (5 bases). This CDR3 is built from 11 residues. The V gene lost 8 bases and the J gene lost 4 bases, with 8 bases spanning the gap. Per the germline V gene, CDR1 is LNHDA and CDR2 is SQIVND (reference sequence). The CDR3 sequence: CASRQTYGYTF. As DNA, the CDR3 is TGTGCCAGTCGACAGACCTATGGCTACACCTTC.

V and J are TRBV19 and TRBJ2-6; D possibly corresponds to TRBD2 (5 bases). V was shortened by 6 bases and J by 1 base, with 7 bases between the two germline ends. The CDR3 contains 14 residues. Germline loops: CDR1 LNHDA, CDR2 SQIVND (reference sequence). The DNA of the CDR3 is TGTGCCAGTAGGGAGGCTTCTGGGGCCAACGTCCTGACTTTC. It is translated as CASREASGANVLTF.

The chain joins TRBV5-1 to TRBJ1-2; 10 bases line up with TRBD1. Germline V gene lookup returns CDR1 SGHRS and CDR2 YFSETQ. The trim removed 2 bases at V and 5 bases at J, leaving 9 bases unmatched. The CDR3 runs 16 residues. This CDR3 reads CASSFRPRDRGYGYTF. The CDR3 DNA reads TGCGCCAGCAGCTTCCGGCCCAGGGACAGGGGATATGGCTACACCTTC.

The gene calls are TRBV10-3 and TRBJ1-2; 7 nucleotides align to TRBD1. With 9 bases clipped from V and 5 bases from J, the junction kept 9 bases outside the gene matches. This CDR3 spans 13 amino acids. CDR1 and CDR2 from the germline V gene are ENHRY and SYGVKD. CDR3 sequence reads: CAITRDRGYGYTF. The CDR3 DNA follows: TGTGCCATTACCCGGGACAGAGGGTATGGCTACACCTTC.

CDR3 protein: CASSSGAEGYTF. The CDR3 DNA sequence: TGTGCCAGCAGCTCCGGCGCGGAAGGCTACACCTTC. The rearrangement joins TRBV7-2 to TRBJ1-2; D is undetermined. CDR3 length: 12 residues. CDR1 and CDR2 from the germline V gene are SGHTA and FQGNSA. Trimming removed 4 bases at V and 8 bases at J, with 11 bases between.

The chain has TRBV20-1 and TRBJ2-7; D gene ambiguous. V lost 5 bases to trimming and J lost 6 bases, with 11 bases between them. Per germline, CDR1 DFQATT and CDR2 SNEGSKA (reference sequence). This CDR3 spans 11 amino acids. The CDR3 DNA follows: TGCAGTGCTCCCTCAGGAACCGAGCAGTACTTC. Its protein product is CSAPSGTEQYF.

The chain recombines TRBV14 with TRBJ1-4; D gene unclear. Germline V gene lookup returns CDR1 SGHDN and CDR2 FVKESK. Trimming shortened V by 4 bases and J by 8 bases, and 11 bases separated the two germline ends. This CDR3 spans 13 amino acids. Written as DNA, the CDR3 is TGTGCCAGCAGCCTGTCAAGAGCGGAAAAACTGTTTTTT. Translating it yields CASSLSRAEKLFF.

The chain combines TRBV4-3 with TRBJ2-7; possibly TRBD2 for D (5 bases). CDR1 is LGHNA and CDR2 is YSLEER in the germline V gene. V was trimmed by 1 base and J by 5 bases, leaving 12 bases between them. The CDR3 consists of 14 residues. CDR3 sequence reads: CASSQGPGSNEQYF. The CDR3 coding sequence is TGCGCCAGCAGCCAAGGCCCGGGGTCCAACGAGCAGTACTTC.

The chain employs TRBV29-1 and TRBJ1-4, with 8 bases identical to TRBD1. In germline, CDR1 is SQVTM, CDR2 ANQGSEA. CDR3 length: 13 amino acids. V lost 6 bases to trimming and J lost 8 bases; unmatched junction nucleotides: 8. The CDR3 region is CSVTGTGSEKLFF. DNA of the CDR3: TGCAGCGTCACCGGGACAGGTTCCGAAAAACTGTTTTTT. Full variable domain (outside the CDR3, taken from reference TRBV29-1 and TRBJ1-4): SAVISQKPSRDICQRGTSLTIQCQVDSQVTMMFWYRQQPGQSLTLIATANQGSEATYESGFVIDKFPISRPNLTFSTLTVSNMSPEDSSIYLCSVTGTGSEKLFFGSGTQLSVL.

The chain links TRBV4-2 to TRBJ2-7; TRBD1 matches 7 bases. The V gene end was trimmed by 4 bases and the J gene end by 6 bases; junction bases not matched to a gene: 18. The CDR3 length is 17 residues. Germline V gene sequence: CDR1 LGHNA, CDR2 YNFKEQ. The CDR3 nucleotides are TGTGCCAGCAGCCCCAAGACAGGGTCTGTTCTCCTGCTCGAGCAGTACTTC. Translation gives CASSPKTGSVLLLEQYF.

The chain employs TRBV4-2 and TRBJ2-1, with 7 bases fitting TRBD2. V was clipped by 3 bases and J by 7 bases; unmatched bases: 6. The CDR3 has 14 residues. Germline V gene sequence: CDR1 LGHNA, CDR2 YNFKEQ. CDR3 nucleotides: TGTGCCAGCAGCCACCCAGGGAGGGAAAATGAGCAGTTCTTC. Its translation: CASSHPGRENEQFF.